This T cell receptor (beta chain) emerged from a study of blood T cell repertoires in COVID-19. Study details: There were acute and convalescent COVID-19 samples, and they came from the United States, Italy and Spain. From T cells, B-cell-depleted T cells, or PBMCs came the material, which was cDNA or gDNA.

In Seattle, patients joined the study during active infection and were tracked longitudinally. In the original workflow: Cell counts per sample came from amplifying reference gene primers. Here immunoSEQ multiplex PCR was the method, and the copy in TCRdb shows in-frame clones only, minus some. V, J and clone size are those of that table, while D and trimming were read from the DNA. The sample carries approximately 69,000 clones, less than 85% recorded once. The CDR3 consists of 15 residues. Per the germline V gene, CDR1 is SNHLY and CDR2 is FYNNEI. V gave up 7 bases and J gave up 2 bases, with 15 bases separating them.

The rearrangement links TRBV2 to TRBJ2-1; D might be TRBD1 (5 bases). The sample taken for sequencing was peripheral blood. The sequence was collected from a man aged 50-60 years with COVID-19, enrolled during active disease. The CDR3 coding sequence is TGTGCCAGCAACCCATCTCAAGGGGCCTACAATGAGCAGTTCTTC. Amino acid sequence: CASNPSQGAYNEQFF.